These 23 T cell receptor beta chains were all obtained from the same sample, sequenced in a study of patients and donors after allogeneic stem cell transplantation. TCRdb re-called the RT-PCR reads through MiXCR, storing one row per CDR3 protein. The data hold 200,000 to 250,000 distinct CDR3 sequences, with about 14% observed a single time. The sequenced sample was blood, either unsorted or a sorted T cell fraction (not recorded which). The receptors were gathered from a human donor who was either an allogeneic HSCT recipient or a stem cell or donor lymphocyte infusion donor (not recorded which). It is not recorded whose cells these are; they may come from a transplant donor.

The sample holds one count of this clonotype. The chain carries TRBV5-4 and TRBJ1-1, with a weak D call TRBD1 (5 bases). This CDR3 comprises 14 residues. CDR1 SGHNT and CDR2 YYREEE come from the germline V gene (reference sequence). V was clipped by 1 base and J by 4 bases, with 11 bases between them. Here the CDR3 reads CASSLRSGGTEAFF. The CDR3 coding sequence is TGTGCCAGCAGCTTGCGGTCGGGGGGCACTGAAGCTTTCTTT.

The chain recombines TRBV12-3 or TRBV12-4 with TRBJ2-7, with TRBD2 matching over 9 bases. J lost 6 bases, V lost 5 bases, and 8 bases had no gene match. This CDR3 region has 14 residues. CDR3 nucleotides: TGTGCCAGCAGTAGAAGGACTAGCGATGGCGAGCAGTACTTC. Protein product: CASSRRTSDGEQYF.

This clonotype was detected only a few times. V gene TRBV11-1 combines with J gene TRBJ2-1; TRBD1 agrees at 7 bases. V was clipped by 1 base and J by 5 bases; unmatched bases: 20. Germline values: CDR1 SGHAT, CDR2 FQDESV (reference sequence). The CDR3 length is 20 residues. CDR3 protein: CASSLVLGQPSSRRNNEQFF. DNA for the CDR3: TGTGCCAGCAGCTTAGTACTGGGACAGCCCTCAAGCCGGAGAAACAATGAGCAGTTCTTC.

This clonotype was seen only a few times. V gene TRBV3-1 combines with J gene TRBJ1-5, with D perhaps TRBD1 (6 bases). Germline V gene sequence: CDR1 LGHDT, CDR2 YNNKEL (reference sequence). V lost 0 bases and J lost 0, with 15 bases in between. This CDR3 is 18 amino acids long. The CDR3 nucleotides are TGTGCCAGCAGCCAAGAAAGGGGGGACACCTCTAGCAATCAGCCCCAGCATTTT. It yields the protein CASSQERGDTSSNQPQHF.

There are a few counts of this clonotype. The chain employs TRBV20-1 and TRBJ2-4; D remains ambiguous. V was shortened by 2 bases and J by 3 bases, with 5 bases between the two germline ends. The CDR3 spans 12 residues. From germline, CDR1 is DFQATT and CDR2 SNEGSKA (reference sequence). CDR3 sequence reads: CSARSSKNIQYF. CDR3 nucleotides: TGCAGTGCTAGAAGCAGCAAAAACATTCAGTACTTC.

Ten or more counts support this clonotype. The chain couples TRBV18 to TRBJ2-7; D is unclear. V lost 3 bases to trimming and J lost 0 bases, with 6 bases between them. CDR3 size: 13 residues. Germline values: CDR1 KGHSH, CDR2 LQKENI. Here the CDR3 reads CASSPRASYEQYF. CDR3 nucleotides: TGTGCCAGCTCACCCCGGGCCTCCTACGAGCAGTACTTC.

This clonotype was picked up a small number of times. The J gene is TRBJ2-1, the V gene TRBV7-3, with TRBD2 matching over 9 bases. This CDR3 spans 14 amino acids. Trimming removed 1 base from V and 8 bases from J; junction bases left unmatched: 3. In germline, CDR1 is SGHTA, CDR2 FQGTGA. The CDR3 DNA is TGTGCCAGCAGCTTAAATCTAGCGGGGTATGAGCAGTTCTTC. Protein: CASSLNLAGYEQFF.

CDR3 in amino acids: CASSREGTGVSEQFF. The CDR3 nucleotides read TGTGCCAGCAGCCGAGAGGGGACAGGGGTCTCTGAGCAGTTCTTC. The chain couples TRBV6-4 to TRBJ2-1; 10 positions agree with TRBD1. From germline, CDR1 is MRHNA and CDR2 SNTAGT. The CDR3 contains 15 residues. V lost 6 bases to trimming and J lost 9 bases; unmatched junction nucleotides: 11.

At least ten counts were recorded for this clonotype. This sequence joins TRBV7-9 and TRBJ2-7; tentative D call: TRBD1 (6 bases). Trimming pared 5 bases from V and 0 bases from J, leaving 8 bases between. Germline V CDR1 and CDR2: SEHNR, FQNEAQ (reference sequence). This CDR3 contains 13 residues. CDR3: CASSGDTSYEQYF. For the CDR3, the DNA is TGTGCCAGCAGCGGGGACACCTCCTACGAGCAGTACTTC.

This clonotype was counted ten times or more. This sequence joins TRBV18 and TRBJ2-1; TRBD1 matches 9 bases. After removal of 4 bases from V and 15 bases from J, the junction contained 13 bases not matched to a gene. Per germline, CDR1 KGHSH and CDR2 LQKENI. The CDR3 length is 14 residues. As DNA, the CDR3 is TGTGCCAGCTCACGGGACAGGGCTGGGGGTTCGGCGTTCTTC. Translation gives CASSRDRAGGSAFF.

This clonotype has at least ten counts. V is TRBV12-3 or TRBV12-4 and J is TRBJ2-3; D unclear. CDR3 length: 11 residues. V lost 1 base and J 7 bases, leaving 3 bases between the germline ends. The CDR3 protein is CASSLDHTQYF. The CDR3 nucleotides are TGTGCCAGCAGTTTAGACCATACGCAGTATTTT.

This clonotype was seen a handful of times. The gene calls are TRBV29-1 and TRBJ2-7, with D maybe TRBD2 (5 bases). The CDR3 totals 15 residues. V was cut by 0 bases and J by 2 bases, with 14 bases left in between. Germline CDR1 is SQVTM and CDR2 is ANQGSEA. CDR3 sequence reads: CSVEDRGRGTYEQYF. The CDR3, as DNA: TGCAGCGTTGAAGATCGAGGGAGAGGAACCTACGAGCAGTACTTC.

This clonotype was observed at least ten times. The V and J genes are TRBV24-1 and TRBJ1-1, with D perhaps matching TRBD1 (5 bases). This CDR3 spans 13 amino acids. With 7 bases removed from V and 8 bases from J, the gap between germline ends came to 16 bases. Germline CDR1 reads KGHDR; CDR2 reads SFDVKD. Here the CDR3 reads CATRPGARGEAFF. In DNA form, the CDR3 reads TGTGCCACCAGACCCGGGGCCCGTGGGGAAGCTTTCTTT.

The chain employs TRBV7-9 and TRBJ2-7, with 11 bases lining up with TRBD1. Germline-derived CDR1 and CDR2 are SEHNR and FQNEAQ (reference sequence). The J segment lost 6 bases and the V segment lost 5 bases, leaving 12 bases of the junction unmatched. This CDR3 region has 16 residues. CDR3 amino acids: CASSRQQDRGRGEQYF. In nucleotides, the CDR3 is TGTGCCAGCAGCCGCCAGCAGGACAGGGGGCGAGGCGAGCAGTACTTC.

The chain links TRBV18 to TRBJ2-7, with 13 bases lining up with TRBD2. Germline trimming cut 3 bases from V and 5 bases from J; bases unmatched to any gene: 7. CDR3 length equals 16 residues. CDR1 and CDR2 from the germline V gene are KGHSH and LQKENI. CDR3 amino acids: CASSPRTSGSSNEQYF. CDR3 bases: TGTGCCAGCTCACCTCGGACTAGCGGGAGCAGCAACGAGCAGTACTTC.

In this sample, this clonotype turned up a few times. The chain combines TRBV20-1 with TRBJ2-5, with TRBD2 matching 11 bases. Germline loops: CDR1 DFQATT, CDR2 SNEGSKA (reference sequence). The V gene end was trimmed by 3 bases and the J gene end by 0 bases; junction bases not matched to a gene: 9. The CDR3 has 17 amino acids. The CDR3 sequence is CSASQRLAGLYQETQYF. CDR3 DNA sequence: TGCAGTGCTAGCCAAAGACTAGCGGGGCTATACCAAGAGACCCAGTACTTC.

This clonotype showed up many times. The chain has TRBV7-8 and TRBJ1-4, with D unresolved. This CDR3 has 13 residues. V was shortened by 7 bases and J by 3 bases, with 9 bases between the two germline ends. Germline V gene data show CDR1 as SGHVS and CDR2 as FQNEAQ. This CDR3 is CASTREPNEKLFF. The CDR3, as DNA: TGTGCCAGCACCCGTGAACCTAATGAAAAACTGTTTTTT.

This chain joins TRBV18 and TRBJ1-5; the D is unclear. V was shortened by 4 bases and J by 0 bases, with 16 bases between the two germline ends. Germline CDR1 is KGHSH and CDR2 is LQKENI. The CDR3 loop spans 17 amino acids. The CDR3 reads CASSLSRAGNSNQPQHF. DNA for the CDR3: TGTGCCAGCTCACTCTCACGTGCGGGGAATAGCAATCAGCCCCAGCATTTT.

This clonotype was seen a handful of times. The chain couples TRBV9 to TRBJ2-1; 9 positions match TRBD2. V shed 2 bases, J shed 5 bases, and the junction held 8 bases outside the gene matches. The CDR3 sequence is 16 residues long. The V gene's germline CDR1 is SGDLS and CDR2 YYNGEE. The CDR3 DNA is TGTGCCAGCAGCGTTGGGACTAGCAGAAGAGACAATGAGCAGTTCTTC. Translated: CASSVGTSRRDNEQFF.

The chain recombines TRBV7-2 with TRBJ2-7; tentatively, D is TRBD1 (5 bases). The CDR3 totals 14 residues. Trimming took 5 bases from V and 2 from J, leaving 13 bases between them. CDR1 and CDR2 from the germline V gene are SGHTA and FQGNSA. CDR3 amino acids: CASSKWGGAYEQYF. The CDR3 bases are TGTGCCAGCAGCAAATGGGGCGGAGCCTACGAGCAGTACTTC.

This clonotype has more than one count but fewer than ten. The J gene is TRBJ1-3, the V gene TRBV27; the match to TRBD1 covers 7 bases. This CDR3 is built from 15 residues. Germline loops: CDR1 MNHEY, CDR2 SMNVEV (reference sequence). Trimming removed 4 bases from V and 0 bases from J; junction bases left unmatched: 3. The CDR3 bases are TGTGCCAGCAGTTACAGGGGAGACTCTGGAAACACCATATATTTT. Protein product: CASSYRGDSGNTIYF.

This rearrangement joins TRBV5-1 to TRBJ1-1; D gene uncertain. The CDR3 is 16 amino acids. V was cut by 0 bases and J by 0 bases, with 12 bases left in between. CDR1 and CDR2 from the germline V gene are SGHRS and YFSETQ. DNA of the CDR3: TGCGCCAGCAGCTTGGCCCCGGGAAAAATGAACACTGAAGCTTTCTTT. Encoded protein: CASSLAPGKMNTEAFF.

The rearrangement links TRBV25-1 to TRBJ2-5, with TRBD2 matching over 7 bases. The germline CDR1 and CDR2 sequences are MGHDK and SYGVNS. There are 15 residues in the CDR3. Trimming removed 2 bases from V and 0 bases from J; junction bases left unmatched: 3. CDR3 nucleotide sequence: TGTGCCAGCAGTGAAAGCGGGGTATACCAAGAGACCCAGTACTTC. This codes for CASSESGVYQETQYF.